The entry below gives a single T cell receptor (beta chain) sequence along with its context. This sample was included in a study of blood T cell repertoires in COVID-19. In the original processing: Cell counts per sample came from amplifying reference gene primers. Using immunoSEQ multiplex PCR, the repertoire was profiled, and TCRdb retains in-frame clones only, with some absent. V and J calls and clone size are given by that table; D and trimming were obtained from the DNA. Here the sample spans 300,000 to 350,000 clones, 90% being singletons. The CDR3 is 13 amino acids. CDR1 and CDR2 from the germline V gene are SGHNT and YYREEE (reference sequence). Trimming left V 4 bases short and J 3 bases short, with 11 bases between.

The TCR was taken from a woman aged 25 to 39 with COVID-19, enrolled during active disease. The chain is built from TRBV5-4 and TRBJ2-7, with D possibly being TRBD2 (6 bases). The sample taken for sequencing was peripheral blood. This CDR3 is CASSPGLRYEQYF. The CDR3 region has the DNA TGTGCCAGCAGCCCGGGACTCCGCTACGAGCAGTACTTC.